This TCR beta chain was sequenced in a study of blood T cell repertoires in COVID-19. Study-wide background: Both acute and convalescent COVID-19 samples were obtained from the United States, Italy and Spain. Nucleic acid was either cDNA or gDNA, and it came from T cells, B-cell-depleted T cells, or PBMCs.

CDR3 length: 16 residues. Losses at the gene ends were 4 bases for V and 8 bases for J; bases not matched to a gene: 11. Germline V CDR1 and CDR2: SGHTA, FQGNSA. Authors' processing steps: Reference gene primers were amplified, and this amplification served to estimate nucleated cell counts. Assay: immunoSEQ multiplex PCR; the TCRdb copy retains only in-frame clones and omits some. Clone size and the V and J calls come from that table; the DNA yielded D and trimming. The sample has more than 200,000 clones, about 85% seen once. V and J are TRBV7-2 and TRBJ2-1; TRBD2 aligns across 10 bases. The clonotype was recovered from a man between 18 and 29 years old with active or convalescent COVID-19. Sequencing was carried out using peripheral blood. CDR3 sequence (DNA): TGTGCCAGCAGCTCCCTCAGCGGGAGGGCCAACCATGAGCAGTTCTTC. This codes for CASSSLSGRANHEQFF.